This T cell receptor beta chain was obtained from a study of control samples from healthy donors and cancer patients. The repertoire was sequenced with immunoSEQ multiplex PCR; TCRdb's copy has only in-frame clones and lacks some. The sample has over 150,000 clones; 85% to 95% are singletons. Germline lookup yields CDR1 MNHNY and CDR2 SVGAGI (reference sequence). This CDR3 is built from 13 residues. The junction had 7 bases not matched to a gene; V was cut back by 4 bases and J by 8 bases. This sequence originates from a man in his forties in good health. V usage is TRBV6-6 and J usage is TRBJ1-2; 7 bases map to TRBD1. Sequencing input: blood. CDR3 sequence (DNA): TGTGCCAGCAGTTCCCGACAGGGAACCGGCTACACCTTC. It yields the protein CASSSRQGTGYTF.